One sample yielded the 12 T cell receptor beta chains listed below, sequenced in a study of T cell responses to AZD1222 COVID-19 vaccine. Clones were read by immunoSEQ multiplex PCR, and TCRdb kept only the in-frame ones, dropping some. Of some 120,000 clones in the sample, 70% to 90% were seen once. The specimen comprised peripheral blood, sampled on day 0 of AZD1222 vaccination. The receptors were gathered from an adult in good health.

The V and J genes are TRBV5-6 and TRBJ1-1; perhaps TRBD1 as D (6 bases). CDR3 size: 14 residues. V lost 0 bases and J 3 bases, leaving 9 bases between the germline ends. CDR1 SGHDT and CDR2 YYEEEE come from the germline V gene. The CDR3 sequence is CASSLGRGDTEAFF. The CDR3 nucleotides read TGTGCCAGCAGCTTGGGTAGGGGGGACACTGAAGCTTTCTTT.

This clone was counted once. This rearrangement joins TRBV19 to TRBJ1-1; D not resolved. Per germline, CDR1 LNHDA and CDR2 SQIVND (reference sequence). Trimming pared 1 base from V and 1 base from J, leaving 10 bases between. The CDR3 consists of 15 residues. CDR3 in DNA: TGTGCCAGTAGTATAGGGTGGCGGCAGAACACTGAAGCTTTCTTT. It codes for CASSIGWRQNTEAFF.

This chain joins TRBV9 and TRBJ1-1; tentatively, D is TRBD1 (5 bases). The V and J ends lost 4 bases and 3 bases respectively, with 16 bases between them. This CDR3 has 15 residues. Per the germline V gene, CDR1 is SGDLS and CDR2 is YYNGEE. This CDR3 is CASSPSGGRDTEAFF. The DNA of the CDR3 is TGTGCCAGCAGCCCTAGTGGGGGTAGGGACACTGAAGCTTTCTTT. Full variable domain (rest looked up from reference TRBV9 and TRBJ1-1): DSGVTQTPKHLITATGQRVTLRCSPRSGDLSVYWYQQSLDQGLQFLIQYYNGEERAKGNILERFSAQQFPDLHSELNLSSLELGDSALYFCASSPSGGRDTEAFFGQGTRLTVV.

CDR3 loop: CASSLDREYTEAFF. For the CDR3, the DNA is TGTGCCAGCAGCTTGGACAGGGAGTACACTGAAGCTTTCTTT. The chain carries TRBV5-4 and TRBJ1-1; D is perhaps TRBD1 (6 bases). The germline V and J ends were trimmed by 0 bases and 3 bases, with 9 bases remaining between them. CDR3 size: 14 residues. Germline CDR1 SGHNT, CDR2 YYREEE (reference sequence).

The chain links TRBV7-8 to TRBJ1-6, with D possibly matching TRBD1 (5 bases). Trimming took 1 base from V and 10 from J, leaving 14 bases between them. Per the germline V gene, CDR1 is SGHVS and CDR2 is FQNEAQ. The CDR3 extends over 15 amino acids. CDR3 coding DNA: TGTGCCAGCAGCTTAGTACTCTCAGGGAAGTCACCCCTCCACTTT. Its translation is CASSLVLSGKSPLHF.

The chain carries TRBV24-1 and TRBJ2-3, with TRBD1 matching over 7 bases. Germline assignment: CDR1 KGHDR and CDR2 SFDVKD. The CDR3 is 21 residues long. V trimming: 3 bases; J trimming: 4 bases; junction bases outside the gene matches: 24. The CDR3 coding sequence is TGTGCCACCAGTGATCCCCGACCCGGGACAGACCCTCGGCAAAGCGCAGATACGCAGTATTTT. This sequence encodes CATSDPRPGTDPRQSADTQYF.

There are a few counts of this clone. The V gene is TRBV27, the J gene TRBJ1-2; possibly TRBD1 for D (5 bases). Germline assignment: CDR1 MNHEY and CDR2 SMNVEV (reference sequence). This CDR3 has 13 amino acids. V lost 3 bases and J lost 8, with 13 bases in between. CDR3 sequence reads: CASSLWGLGGYTF. CDR3 coding DNA: TGTGCCAGCAGTTTGTGGGGGTTGGGGGGCTACACCTTC.

This chain joins TRBV3-1 (or the pseudogene TRBV3-2) and TRBJ2-3; D is unresolved. The CDR3 has 15 residues. Germline assignment: CDR1 LGHDT and CDR2 YNNKEL (reference sequence). Trimming pared 1 base from V and 4 bases from J, leaving 12 bases between. The CDR3 DNA follows: TGTGCCAGCAGCCAAGCGGCTGGGTGGGCAGATACGCAGTATTTT. Translating it yields CASSQAAGWADTQYF.

The J gene is TRBJ2-1, the V gene TRBV7-9; 8 bases line up with TRBD2. The CDR3 is 15 amino acids. Per the germline V gene, CDR1 is SEHNR and CDR2 is FQNEAQ (reference sequence). With V trimmed by 7 bases and J by 7 bases, 12 bases remained unmatched. In DNA, the CDR3 is TGTGCCAGCAAACCGGATGGGACTAGATTGAATGAGCAGTTCTTC. Protein product: CASKPDGTRLNEQFF.

V gene TRBV28 combines with J gene TRBJ1-2; the match to TRBD1 covers 7 bases. Germline CDR1 and CDR2: MDHEN and SYDVKM. V lost 6 bases, J lost 0 bases, and 13 bases stayed unmatched. The CDR3 runs to 17 residues. The CDR3 sequence is CASRSPRGTEANYGYTF. The CDR3 coding sequence is TGTGCCAGCAGGTCCCCCCGTGGGACAGAAGCTAACTATGGCTACACCTTC.

V usage is TRBV27 and J usage is TRBJ2-7; 14 positions agree with TRBD2. The V and J ends lost 5 bases and 4 bases, in that order; junction bases with no gene match: 10. CDR1 and CDR2 from the germline V gene are MNHEY and SMNVEV (reference sequence). The CDR3 loop spans 17 amino acids. In nucleotides, the CDR3 is TGTGCCAGCAGTAACCACGGACTAGCGGGGGGCGGGTACGAGCAGTACTTC. Translation gives CASSNHGLAGGGYEQYF.

The rearrangement joins TRBV5-1 to TRBJ1-1, with no clear D. CDR1 is SGHRS and CDR2 is YFSETQ in the germline V gene. The CDR3 is 13 residues long. The ends were cut back, 0 bases at V and 6 bases at J, with 9 bases in the middle. CDR3 sequence: CASSLARLSEAFF. The CDR3 DNA follows: TGCGCCAGCAGCTTGGCCAGGCTATCTGAAGCTTTCTTT.